This record covers a single T cell receptor (beta chain). TCRdb's copy holds only in-frame clones and misses some; the assay was immunoSEQ multiplex PCR. The data hold tens of thousands of clones, with more than 85% observed a single time. These data come from a study of T cell changes during pregnancy in multiple sclerosis. Per the germline V gene, CDR1 is LGHNA and CDR2 is YSLEER. Trimming cost V 0 bases and J 7 bases, with 13 bases left between them. The CDR3 length is 15 residues. Material: CD4+ T cells from peripheral blood mononuclear cells, obtained after pregnancy. The rearrangement links TRBV4-3 to TRBJ1-5; D is unclear. This TCR was recovered from a female donor in good health, enrolled as a control in a pregnancy study. The CDR3 nucleotides are TGCGCCAGCAGCCAAGATCTAACTAGAGGACAGCCCCAGCATTTT. It specifies CASSQDLTRGQPQHF.